A single sample is the source of the 25 T cell receptor beta chains below, sequenced in a study of Tregs in tolerant kidney transplant recipients. The assay was immunoSEQ multiplex PCR, and TCRdb's table has in-frame clones only and misses some. This listing includes 23,000 or so clones. Related graft donors supplied nonmyeloablative bone marrow transplants, and mixed chimerism was transient. The source was CD4+ T cells from blood (PBMCs), collected 6 months after the transplant. The receptors originated from a human patient who received a combined kidney and bone marrow transplant. Some of these T cells may belong to the graft donor.

On this clone: The read falls 3 residues short of the CDR3 end, and the missing part is taken from the germline J gene. The chain combines TRBV5-1 with TRBJ2-7; 7 nucleotides agree with TRBD1. The CDR3 has 15 residues. Germline CDR1 is SGHRS and CDR2 is YFSETQ. Germline trimming cut 2 bases from V and 0 bases from J; bases unmatched to any gene: 5. The chain's CDR3 is CASSFGAGGSYEQYF. CDR3 DNA, as far as it was read: TGCGCCAGCAGCTTCGGGGCAGGGGGCTCCTACGAG.

Of note for this clone: The sequence runs out 3 residues before the end of the CDR3; the remainder is reconstructed from the germline J gene. The J gene is TRBJ2-2, the V gene TRBV2; D is unclear. This CDR3 region has 14 residues. Trimming pared 3 bases from V and 1 base from J, leaving 6 bases between. Germline CDR1 reads SNHLY; CDR2 reads FYNNEI. The CDR3 region is CASSDRRNTGELFF. CDR3 DNA, as far as it was read: TGTGCCAGCAGTGACAGGAGGAACACCGGGGAG.

A remark on this clone: Read data end 3 residues before the CDR3 end; the end is taken from the germline J gene. The rearrangement uses TRBV29-1 and TRBJ1-2; no clear D gene. The CDR3 is made up of 13 amino acids. CDR1 is SQVTM, CDR2 ANQGSEA, per germline. CDR3 protein: CSVEVQGLRGYTF. The covered CDR3 bases are TGCAGCGTTGAAGTACAAGGGCTTAGGGGC. The full variable domain, completed using reference TRBV29-1 and TRBJ1-2, is SAVISQKPSRDICQRGTSLTIQCQVDSQVTMMFWYRQQPGQSLTLIATANQGSEATYESGFVIDKFPISRPNLTFSTLTVSNMSPEDSSIYLCSVEVQGLRGYTFGSGTRLTVV.

As to this clone: The read falls 3 residues short of the CDR3 end, and the missing part is taken from the germline J gene. This rearrangement joins TRBV2 to TRBJ2-5; possible D gene TRBD1, 5 bases. CDR3 length equals 15 residues. Germline-derived CDR1 and CDR2 are SNHLY and FYNNEI. Between the trimmed V and J ends, which lost 2 bases and 4 bases, there was a span of 14 bases. The CDR3 spells CASSEKGRALETQYF. The part of the CDR3 DNA that was read is TGTGCCAGCAGTGAAAAGGGGCGCGCCTTAGAGACC.

Details on this clone: Read sequence stops 3 residues before the CDR3 end, and the germline J gene provides the missing end. This chain connects TRBV5-4 to TRBJ1-1; D gene ambiguous. The CDR3 totals 13 residues. V shed 1 base and J shed 1 base, with 5 bases lying between them. Per the germline V gene, CDR1 is SGHNT and CDR2 is YYREEE (reference sequence). The CDR3 loop is CASSLSRNTEAFF. Partial CDR3 DNA: TGTGCCAGCAGCTTGTCCCGGAACACTGAA.

Details on this clone: The DNA ends 3 residues before the CDR3 does, and the rest of the CDR3 is filled in from the germline J gene. This sequence joins TRBV2 and TRBJ2-7; no clear D gene. This CDR3 comprises 16 residues. CDR1 and CDR2 from the germline V gene are SNHLY and FYNNEI. Between the trimmed V and J ends, which lost 0 bases and 2 bases, there was a span of 14 bases. The CDR3 sequence: CASSEALAALAYEQYF. The CDR3 bases that were read are TGTGCCAGCAGTGAAGCGCTGGCAGCCCTAGCCTACGAG. The entire variable domain, with the rest obtained from reference TRBV2 and TRBJ2-7, is as follows: EPEVTQTPSHQVTQMGQEVILRCVPISNHLYFYWYRQILGQKVEFLVSFYNNEISEKSEIFDDQFSVERPDGSNFTLKIRSTKLEDSAMYFCASSEALAALAYEQYFGPGTRLTVT.

Of note for this clone: The read terminates 3 residues before the CDR3 end, so the remaining end is supplied by the germline J gene. The V call is TRBV30, the J call TRBJ2-5; 7 nucleotides agree with TRBD1. Germline-derived CDR1 and CDR2 are GTSNPN and SVGIG (reference sequence). V lost 3 bases and J lost 3; bases outside the gene matches: 10. The CDR3 consists of 15 residues. The CDR3 bases that were read are TGTGCCTGGAGCGGCCAGGGGGTTTTTGAAGAGACC. This translates into CAWSGQGVFEET. The CDR3 reads in full as CAWSGQGVFEETQYF.

With regard to this clone: The read ends 3 residues before the CDR3 terminus; that terminus is restored from the germline J gene. The V gene is TRBV2, the J gene TRBJ2-5; 12 bases agree with TRBD2. Germline V gene lookup returns CDR1 SNHLY and CDR2 FYNNEI. With 9 bases clipped from V and 1 base from J, the junction kept 3 bases outside the gene matches. There are 14 residues in the CDR3. The DNA read from the CDR3 is TGTGCCAGTACTAGCGGGGGGATCCAAGAGACC. Translation: CASTSGGIQET. The entire CDR3 reads CASTSGGIQETQYF.

For this clone: The read terminates 3 residues before the CDR3 end, so the remaining end is supplied by the germline J gene. This chain connects TRBV5-4 to TRBJ2-7, with TRBD2 identical over 7 bases. The V segment lost 2 bases and the J segment 2 bases; nucleotides outside the gene matches: 10. The V gene's germline CDR1 is SGHNT and CDR2 YYREEE (reference sequence). This CDR3 contains 16 residues. CDR3 loop: CASSFLKRGAPYEQYF. The CDR3 bases that were read are TGTGCCAGCAGCTTTCTCAAGCGGGGTGCTCCCTACGAG.

Remarks on this clone: The CDR3 end falls 3 residues outside the read, so it is completed with the germline J gene. The V call is TRBV5-1, the J call TRBJ2-1, with D perhaps matching TRBD2 (6 bases). CDR1 is SGHRS and CDR2 is YFSETQ in the germline V gene. The V gene lost 3 bases and the J gene lost 6 bases, with 10 bases spanning the gap. CDR3 size: 13 residues. CDR3 protein: CASSSGLLNEQFF. CDR3 bases read: TGCGCCAGCAGCTCGGGACTTCTCAATGAG.

Worth noting for this clone: Read coverage stops 3 residues before the CDR3 terminus; the germline J gene supplies the remainder. This chain uses TRBV5-1 with TRBJ1-1, with D maybe TRBD1 (5 bases). There are 14 residues in the CDR3. CDR1 is SGHRS and CDR2 is YFSETQ in the germline V gene. V was trimmed by 5 bases and J by 7 bases, leaving 18 bases between them. The CDR3 reads CASRPVGGVGEAFF. The covered CDR3 bases are TGCGCCAGCAGACCCGTCGGGGGGGTCGGTGAA. The variable domain in full, completed from reference TRBV5-1 and TRBJ1-1, reads KAGVTQTPRYLIKTRGQQVTLSCSPISGHRSVSWYQQTPGQGLQFLFEYFSETQRNKGNFPGRFSGRQFSNSRSEMNVSTLELGDSALYLCASRPVGGVGEAFFGQGTRLTVV.

Remarks on this clone: The read gets to within 3 residues of the CDR3 end, and the germline J gene fills in the rest. The chain joins TRBV20-1 to TRBJ2-1; 9 bases are shared with TRBD2. The V and J ends lost 5 bases and 3 bases, in that order; junction bases with no gene match: 8. CDR3 length equals 15 residues. CDR1 and CDR2 from the germline V gene are DFQATT and SNEGSKA (reference sequence). CDR3 DNA (partial): TGCAGTGCTCGGGATAGCGGGAGTGTCTACAATGAG. Encoded protein: CSARDSGSVYNE. The whole CDR3 sequence reads CSARDSGSVYNEQFF.

Notes on this clone: From the germline J gene comes the end of the CDR3, since the read stops 3 residues before it. The V gene is TRBV19, the J gene TRBJ2-1, with D perhaps TRBD1 (6 bases). This CDR3 comprises 14 residues. Germline CDR1 is LNHDA and CDR2 is SQIVND (reference sequence). The germline V and J ends were trimmed by 0 bases and 7 bases, with 10 bases remaining between them. The CDR3 here is CASSIDGRGNEQFF. CDR3 bases read: TGTGCCAGTAGTATAGATGGCAGGGGTAATGAG.

The CDR3 sequence: CASSLEGSGNTIYF. CDR3 DNA, as far as it was read: TGCGCCAGCAGCTTGGAGGGTTCTGGAAACACC. The chain couples TRBV5-1 to TRBJ1-3, with D unresolved. The read terminates 3 residues ahead of where the CDR3 ends, so the germline J gene completes it. Germline V gene data show CDR1 as SGHRS and CDR2 as YFSETQ. V gave up 0 bases and J gave up 1 base, with 5 bases separating them. CDR3 length: 14 residues.

As for this clone: Read coverage stops 3 residues before the CDR3 terminus; the germline J gene supplies the remainder. The rearrangement links TRBV20-1 to TRBJ2-2; 14 nucleotides match TRBD2. This CDR3 has 15 residues. Germline CDR1 DFQATT, CDR2 SNEGSKA (reference sequence). V gave up 7 bases and J gave up 6 bases; unmatched junction bases: 7. CDR3 DNA, as far as it was read: TGCAGTGATCTGGGACTAGCGGGGGATGCCGGGGAG. Translated, it gives CSDLGLAGDAGE. The full CDR3 is CSDLGLAGDAGELFF.

In regard to this clone: The CDR3 extends 3 residues past the end of the read, so its final part is completed from the germline J gene. The chain employs TRBV6-2 or TRBV6-3 and TRBJ1-1; D might be TRBD1 (5 bases). The CDR3 contains 11 residues. Per germline, CDR1 MNHEY and CDR2 SVGEGT. CDR3 residues: CASSTGQKAFF. Partial CDR3 DNA: TGTGCCAGCAGTACCGGACAAAAA.

On this clone: Read sequence stops 3 residues before the CDR3 end, and the germline J gene provides the missing end. The V gene is TRBV30, the J gene TRBJ2-3; a weak D match, TRBD2 (6 bases). Germline V gives CDR1 GTSNPN, CDR2 SVGIG (reference sequence). The CDR3 totals 15 residues. Trimming pared 5 bases from V and 1 base from J, leaving 16 bases between. CDR3 DNA, as far as it was read: TGTGCCTGGCTAACTGCGGGGTGTGGCACAGATACG. Amino acid sequence: CAWLTAGCGTDT. The whole CDR3 is CAWLTAGCGTDTQYF.

As for this clone: The read falls 3 residues short of the CDR3 end, and the missing part is taken from the germline J gene. V and J are TRBV18 and TRBJ2-1; the match to TRBD1 covers 8 bases. The CDR3 totals 13 residues. Germline V lookup: CDR1 KGHSH, CDR2 LQKENI. After removal of 3 bases from V and 8 bases from J, the junction contained 3 bases not matched to a gene. CDR3 region: CASSPRGLDEQFF. The CDR3 bases that were read are TGTGCCAGCTCACCCAGGGGGCTCGATGAG.

In the case of this clone: The read terminates 3 residues ahead of where the CDR3 ends, so the germline J gene completes it. The chain links TRBV20-1 to TRBJ1-5; unclear D gene. Trimming pared 0 bases from V and 2 bases from J, leaving 8 bases between. Germline loops: CDR1 DFQATT, CDR2 SNEGSKA (reference sequence). The CDR3 has 14 residues. CDR3 protein: CSARDRRGNQPQHF. The DNA read from the CDR3 is TGCAGTGCTAGAGATCGGCGGGGCAATCAGCCC.

As regards this clone: The CDR3 end is not reached by the read, which stops 3 residues before it; the germline J gene fills it in. The chain is built from TRBV20-1 and TRBJ1-5, with D possibly matching TRBD1 (6 bases). There are 15 residues in the CDR3. V dropped 0 bases and J dropped 2 bases, with 11 bases sitting between them. Germline CDR1 is DFQATT and CDR2 is SNEGSKA (reference sequence). The sequenced part of the CDR3 DNA is TGCAGTGCTAGAGATCGGAGACAGGGCAATCAGCCC. This sequence encodes CSARDRRQGNQP. The CDR3 in its entirety is CSARDRRQGNQPQHF.

As regards this clone: The read gets to within 3 residues of the CDR3 end, and the germline J gene fills in the rest. The chain employs TRBV7-9 and TRBJ2-5; 8 positions agree with TRBD1. Germline CDR1 is SEHNR and CDR2 is FQNEAQ (reference sequence). The junction had 3 bases not matched to a gene; V was cut back by 1 base and J by 2 bases. This CDR3 has 15 residues. CDR3 region: CASSLGDRQQETQYF. The DNA read from the CDR3 is TGTGCCAGCAGCTTAGGGGACAGGCAACAAGAGACC.

The DNA read from the CDR3 is TGCGCCAGCAGCTTGGCAGGGTTGGATTTGGAGACC. Translation gives CASSLAGLDLET. The full CDR3 reads CASSLAGLDLETQYF. The V gene is TRBV5-1, the J gene TRBJ2-5; TRBD1 might be the D (5 bases). The DNA ends 3 residues before the CDR3 does, and the rest of the CDR3 is filled in from the germline J gene. Looked up from germline, CDR1 is SGHRS and CDR2 is YFSETQ. Trimming shortened V by 0 bases and J by 5 bases, and 14 bases separated the two germline ends. The CDR3 consists of 15 residues.

For this clone: The read falls 3 residues short of the CDR3 end, and the missing part is taken from the germline J gene. The chain recombines TRBV5-1 with TRBJ2-7; 10 bases are shared with TRBD2. The germline V gene encodes CDR1 SGHRS and CDR2 YFSETQ. The CDR3 totals 15 residues. V lost 1 base to trimming and J lost 3 bases; unmatched junction nucleotides: 4. The part of the CDR3 DNA that was read is TGCGCCAGCAGCTTGAGGCCTAGCGGGGGCTACGAG. This codes for CASSLRPSGGYE. In full, the CDR3 reads CASSLRPSGGYEQYF.

With regard to this clone: The CDR3 end lies 3 residues beyond the end of the read and is filled in from the germline J gene. The gene calls are TRBV7-9 and TRBJ1-1; TRBD1 aligns across 8 bases. CDR1 and CDR2 from the germline V gene are SEHNR and FQNEAQ (reference sequence). V shed 1 base, J shed 1 base, and the junction held 2 bases outside the gene matches. This CDR3 has 15 residues. Incomplete CDR3 DNA: TGTGCCAGCAGCTTAGGCGACAGGGGGAACACTGAA. Translated: CASSLGDRGNTE. The complete CDR3 protein is CASSLGDRGNTEAFF.

As to this clone: The DNA ends 3 residues before the CDR3 does, and the rest of the CDR3 is filled in from the germline J gene. The V gene is TRBV6-2 or TRBV6-3, the J gene TRBJ1-2; D gene ambiguous. Per the germline V gene, CDR1 is MNHEY and CDR2 is SVGEGT. The CDR3 totals 17 residues. The ends were cut back, 7 bases at V and 1 base at J, with 22 bases in the middle. The CDR3 sequence: CASTSYGEALGNYGYTF. The DNA read from the CDR3 is TGTGCCAGCACCTCTTACGGGGAAGCCTTGGGTAACTATGGC.